Below are 15 T cell receptor beta chains sequenced from a single sample in a study of liver allograft versus peripheral blood T cells (TCRdb year 2020). About the investigation overall: The study compared T cell receptor repertoires found within transplanted livers against repertoires in the peripheral blood of liver transplant recipients.

Sequencing instrument: Illumina MiSeq. TCRdb ran its own pipeline on the public reads, namely fastp trimming at Q25 and MiXCR clone calling, and kept in-frame beta chains. Every distinct CDR3 protein forms one entry, paired with its most common genes and DNA. The sample table records approximately 7,000 distinct CDR3 sequences; roughly 15% of these occur just once. The ten top clones hold under 8.5% of the sample. These TCRs come from a human patient who had a liver transplant. After a transplant, not all T cells may be the patient's own; some may come from the graft donor.

This clonotype rates as medium-sized. The rearrangement uses TRBV6-1 and TRBJ1-1; D unresolved. Germline V lookup: CDR1 MNHNS, CDR2 SASEGT. The CDR3 contains 12 residues. Trimming pared 7 bases from V and 1 base from J, leaving 7 bases between. For the CDR3, the DNA is TGTGCCAGCATCCCATGGAACACTGAAGCTTTCTTT. Translating gives CASIPWNTEAFF.

Comments on this clonotype: A much larger clonotype is one base distant, so this may be a read error. The V gene is TRBV6-5, the J gene TRBJ2-7; 8 bases map to TRBD1. Per germline, CDR1 MNHEY and CDR2 SVGAGI. CDR3 length equals 15 residues. The CDR3 sequence is CASSYSGTGDYGQYF. The CDR3 DNA is TGTGCCAGCAGTTACTCGGGGACAGGAGACTACGGGCAGTACTTC.

This clonotype came up a few times. This sequence joins TRBV20-1 and TRBJ2-3, with TRBD2 matching over 8 bases. Germline values: CDR1 DFQATT, CDR2 SNEGSKA (reference sequence). V trimming: 1 base; J trimming: 7 bases; junction bases outside the gene matches: 7. CDR3 length: 14 residues. This chain's CDR3 is CSARGGTSGYTQYF. The CDR3 nucleotides are TGCAGTGCTAGAGGGGGGACTAGTGGTTATACGCAGTATTTT.

Relative to its sample, this clonotype is medium-sized (0.01 to 0.1%). The CDR3 here is CASSFGRLSSPLHF. The CDR3, as DNA: TGTGCCAGCAGTTTCGGGAGGTTGAGCTCACCCCTCCACTTT. This chain uses TRBV27 with TRBJ1-6; no firm D call. Trimming took off 3 bases at V and 10 bases at J, with 13 bases between the two ends. CDR1 and CDR2 (germline): MNHEY, SMNVEV (reference sequence). The length of the CDR3 is 14 residues.

Regarding this clonotype: An end of the junction differs from the germline gene, which may be a read error. The chain couples TRBV5-1 to TRBJ2-7, with D hard to call. Germline assignment: CDR1 SGHRS and CDR2 YFSETQ. The CDR3 is 12 amino acids. The CDR3 protein is CASSLMGYEQYF. CDR3 nucleotides: TGTGCCAGCAGCTTGATGGGCTACGAGCAGTACTTC. Combining the CDR3 with reference TRBV5-1 and TRBJ2-7 gives the whole variable domain KAGVTQTPRYLIKTRGQQVTLSCSPISGHRSVSWYQQTPGQGLQFLFEYFSETQRNKGNFPGRFSGRQFSNSRSEMNVSTLELGDSALYLCASSLMGYEQYFGPGTRLTVT.

The J gene is TRBJ1-1, the V gene TRBV5-1; perhaps TRBD1 as D (6 bases). CDR3 length equals 14 residues. V lost 5 bases, J lost 7 bases, and 18 bases lay in between. Looked up from germline, CDR1 is SGHRS and CDR2 is YFSETQ. The CDR3 loop reads CASSWGTYVGEAFF. CDR3 sequence (DNA): TGCGCCAGCAGTTGGGGGACATACGTCGGTGAAGCTTTCTTT.

Within the sample, this clonotype is medium-sized. The chain couples TRBV19 to TRBJ1-5, with D tentatively TRBD1 (6 bases). Germline V CDR1 and CDR2: LNHDA, SQIVND (reference sequence). CDR3 length: 16 residues. V lost 10 bases, J lost 0 bases, and 19 bases lay in between. CDR3 sequence: CATSALTGYSNQPQHF. In nucleotides, the CDR3 is TGTGCCACCTCGGCCCTGACAGGATATAGCAATCAGCCCCAGCATTTT.

The V call is TRBV5-5, the J call TRBJ1-6; D remains ambiguous. CDR3 size: 15 residues. V lost 1 base to trimming and J lost 12 bases, with 17 bases between them. The germline CDR1 and CDR2 sequences are SGHKS and YYEKEE (reference sequence). The CDR3 bases are TGTGCCAGCAGCTTGCTGGGTTGGAGGGATTTACCCCTCCACTTT. It yields the protein CASSLLGWRDLPLHF.

The J gene is TRBJ2-7, the V gene TRBV15; perhaps TRBD2 as D (5 bases). The length of the CDR3 is 13 residues. V lost 2 bases and J lost 6, with 11 bases in between. The germline V gene has CDR1 LNHNV and CDR2 YYDKDF (reference sequence). CDR3: CATSRFDGGEQYF. The CDR3 nucleotides read TGTGCCACCAGCAGATTCGACGGAGGCGAGCAGTACTTC. The complete variable domain, with remaining parts taken from reference TRBV15 and TRBJ2-7, reads DAMVIQNPRYQVTQFGKPVTLSCSQTLNHNVMYWYQQKSSQAPKLLFHYYDKDFNNEADTPDNFQSRRPNTSFCFLDIRSPGLGDTAMYLCATSRFDGGEQYFGPGTRLTVT.

This clonotype was counted many times. This sequence joins TRBV18 and TRBJ1-6; weak D call: TRBD1 (5 bases). Germline-derived CDR1 and CDR2 are KGHSH and LQKENI. V was cut by 6 bases and J by 0 bases, with 24 bases left in between. This CDR3 is built from 20 residues. The CDR3 protein is CASSRLYGAPSSSYNSPLHF. The DNA of the CDR3 is TGTGCCAGCTCCCGCTTGTACGGGGCCCCCTCGAGCTCCTATAATTCACCCCTCCACTTT.

This clonotype has at least ten counts. The chain combines TRBV9 with TRBJ2-5; no firm D call. From germline, CDR1 is SGDLS and CDR2 YYNGEE. This CDR3 has 13 residues. V shed 0 bases and J shed 4 bases, with 7 bases lying between them. The CDR3, as DNA: TGTGCCAGCAGCGTAGGGGGAACAGAGACCCAGTACTTC. Its translation: CASSVGGTETQYF. The whole variable domain, remainder taken from reference TRBV9 and TRBJ2-5, is DSGVTQTPKHLITATGQRVTLRCSPRSGDLSVYWYQQSLDQGLQFLIQYYNGEERAKGNILERFSAQQFPDLHSELNLSSLELGDSALYFCASSVGGTETQYFGPGTRLLVL.

Judged by abundance, this clonotype is medium-sized. The CDR3, as DNA: TGCAGCGCCTCGGAGGGCACGAACACTGAAGCTTTCTTT. It codes for CSASEGTNTEAFF. The rearrangement links TRBV29-1 to TRBJ1-1; D remains unclear. Germline V gene lookup returns CDR1 SQVTM and CDR2 ANQGSEA. This CDR3 region has 13 residues. With 7 bases removed from V and 1 base from J, the gap between germline ends came to 13 bases.

This clonotype was observed a handful of times. The CDR3, as DNA: TGCAGTGCTAGTGAGGAGGTCCCCTCGTTGGGAATTTATAATTCACCCCTCCACTTT. Translation gives CSASEEVPSLGIYNSPLHF. V and J are TRBV20-1 and TRBJ1-6; D call uncertain. Trimming left V 3 bases short and J 4 bases short, with 25 bases between. This CDR3 comprises 19 residues. The germline V gene encodes CDR1 DFQATT and CDR2 SNEGSKA (reference sequence).

This rearrangement joins TRBV14 to TRBJ1-6; D unresolved. The ends were cut back, 0 bases at V and 6 bases at J, with 9 bases in the middle. This CDR3 contains 15 residues. The V gene's germline CDR1 is SGHDN and CDR2 FVKESK. In nucleotides, the CDR3 is TGTGCCAGCAGCCAAGAACGGCAGGCTAATTCACCCCTCCACTTT. It encodes CASSQERQANSPLHF.

This clonotype is classed as medium-sized (0.01 to 0.1%). V gene TRBV6-6 combines with J gene TRBJ2-6; 8 bases are a match to TRBD1. Germline CDR1 and CDR2: MNHNY and SVGAGI (reference sequence). The CDR3 has 18 residues. Unmatched junction bases numbered 12, after V lost 1 base and J lost 7 bases. The CDR3 DNA sequence: TGTGCCAGCAGTTACTATCCCCTTCCTACAGGGGGTGCCAACGTCCTGACTTTC. Protein product: CASSYYPLPTGGANVLTF.